The 3 T cell receptor beta chains listed next were all sequenced from one sample in a study of CD8+CD57+ T cells in acquired aplastic anemia (dated 2018 in TCRdb). For sequencing, an Illumina HiSeq 2000 was employed. Genomic DNA was used as template for profiling of TCR beta VDJ combinations and CDR3 sequences. In-frame beta chains were kept once TCRdb had trimmed the public reads at Q25 with fastp and called clones with MiXCR. Every distinct CDR3 protein forms one entry, paired with its most common genes and DNA. This sample is represented by about 150,000 distinct CDR3 sequences; around two fifths of them were singletons. Of the sample, 8% to 9% falls within the top ten clones. The sample taken for sequencing was sorted CD4+, CD8+, or CD8+CD57+ T cells (not recorded which) from PBMCs. All receptors come from a human donor in good health, serving as a control.

This clonotype was counted at least ten times. The chain uses TRBV27 and TRBJ1-2; 8 nucleotides line up with TRBD1. Germline loops: CDR1 MNHEY, CDR2 SMNVEV (reference sequence). CDR3 length: 13 amino acids. After removal of 6 bases from V and 6 bases from J, the junction contained 6 bases not matched to a gene. CDR3 bases: TGTGCCAGCAGGTATACAGGGGGTCATGGCTACACCTTC. This translates into CASRYTGGHGYTF.

Turning to this clonotype: Given a much more abundant clone one base away, this may be a read error. The J gene is TRBJ2-7, the V gene TRBV27; D uncertain. CDR3 length equals 15 residues. Germline-derived CDR1 and CDR2 are MNHEY and SMNVEV (reference sequence). The CDR3 nucleotides are TGTGCCAGCAGTTTATCCACAAGTGGGTCCTACGGGCAGTACTTC. This translates into CASSLSTSGSYGQYF.

This clonotype appeared many times. V gene TRBV19 combines with J gene TRBJ2-7; D ambiguous. V lost 3 bases, J lost 0 bases, and 9 bases lay in between. Germline V CDR1 and CDR2: LNHDA, SQIVND (reference sequence). The CDR3 runs 14 residues. The CDR3 protein is CASSIAQSSYEQYF. The CDR3 DNA is TGTGCCAGTAGTATTGCCCAGAGCTCCTACGAGCAGTACTTC.